This T cell receptor beta chain was obtained from a study of T cell clusters in autoimmune cytopenias. About 37,500 genome equivalents of blood DNA were amplified for TRB. CDR1 is SGHDT, CDR2 YYEEEE, per germline. CDR3 length: 15 amino acids. TRB rearrangements were amplified by touch-down multiplex PCR with mixed TRB-A/B primers. For each CDR3 protein, TCRdb gives one entry from its re-call of the multiplex PCR reads, without DNA. The specimen's table records some 11,000 distinct CDR3 sequences. These data were likewise used in another study, on T cell repertoires in aging, cancer and after chemotherapy.

This TCR was sampled from a human donor in good health. This chain uses TRBV5-6 with TRBJ2-1. Material: peripheral blood. The CDR3 is CASSLRSEKYNKQFF.